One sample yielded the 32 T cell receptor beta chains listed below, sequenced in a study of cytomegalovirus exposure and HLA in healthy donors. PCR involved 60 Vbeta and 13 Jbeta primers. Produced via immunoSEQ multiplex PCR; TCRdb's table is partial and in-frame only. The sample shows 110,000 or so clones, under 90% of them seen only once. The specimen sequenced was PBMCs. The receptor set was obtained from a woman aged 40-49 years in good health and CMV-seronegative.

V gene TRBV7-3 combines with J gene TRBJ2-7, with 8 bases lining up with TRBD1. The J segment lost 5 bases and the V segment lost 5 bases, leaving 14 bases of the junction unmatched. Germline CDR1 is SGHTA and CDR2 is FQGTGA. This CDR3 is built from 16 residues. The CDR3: CASSPRATGVKDEQYF. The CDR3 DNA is TGTGCCAGCAGCCCCCGCGCGACAGGGGTTAAGGACGAGCAGTACTTC.

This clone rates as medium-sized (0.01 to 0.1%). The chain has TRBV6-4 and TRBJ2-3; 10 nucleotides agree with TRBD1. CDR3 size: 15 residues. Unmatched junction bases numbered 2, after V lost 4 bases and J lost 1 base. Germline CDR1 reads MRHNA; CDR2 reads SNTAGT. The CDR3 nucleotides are TGTGCCAGCAGTGCCGGGACAGGGGGCACAGATACGCAGTATTTT. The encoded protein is CASSAGTGGTDTQYF.

This CDR3 reads CAQGPHMNTEAFF. The CDR3 region has the DNA TGTGCCCAGGGGCCCCATATGAACACTGAAGCTTTCTTT. The chain carries TRBV30 and TRBJ1-1; the D gene is possibly TRBD1 (6 bases). Trimming took 8 bases from V and 0 from J, leaving 13 bases between them. CDR3 length equals 13 residues. From germline, CDR1 is GTSNPN and CDR2 SVGIG (reference sequence).

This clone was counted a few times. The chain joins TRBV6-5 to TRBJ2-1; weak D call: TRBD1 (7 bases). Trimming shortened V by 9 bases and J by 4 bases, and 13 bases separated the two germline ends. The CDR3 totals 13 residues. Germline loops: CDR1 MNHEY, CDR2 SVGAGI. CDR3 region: CASNPGGYNEQFF. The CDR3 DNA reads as TGTGCCAGTAACCCAGGGGGGTACAATGAGCAGTTCTTC.

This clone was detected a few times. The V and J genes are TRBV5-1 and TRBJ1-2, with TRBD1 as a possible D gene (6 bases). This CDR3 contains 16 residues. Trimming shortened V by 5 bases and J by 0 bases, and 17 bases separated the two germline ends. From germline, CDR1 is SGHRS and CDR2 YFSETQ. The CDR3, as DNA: TGCGCCAGCAGGCCCTACCGGGACACCTCTAACTATGGCTACACCTTC. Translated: CASRPYRDTSNYGYTF.

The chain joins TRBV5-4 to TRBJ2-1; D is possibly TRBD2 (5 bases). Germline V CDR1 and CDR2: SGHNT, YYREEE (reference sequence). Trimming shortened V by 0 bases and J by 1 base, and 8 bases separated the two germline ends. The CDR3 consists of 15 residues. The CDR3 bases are TGTGCCAGCAGCTTGGGTGGGAGTTCCTACAATGAGCAGTTCTTC. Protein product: CASSLGGSSYNEQFF.

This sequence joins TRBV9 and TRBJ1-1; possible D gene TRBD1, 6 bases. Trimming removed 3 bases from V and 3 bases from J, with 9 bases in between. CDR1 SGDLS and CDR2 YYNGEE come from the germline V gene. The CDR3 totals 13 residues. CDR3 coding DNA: TGTGCCAGCAGCGGGGACATTCACACTGAAGCTTTCTTT. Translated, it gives CASSGDIHTEAFF.

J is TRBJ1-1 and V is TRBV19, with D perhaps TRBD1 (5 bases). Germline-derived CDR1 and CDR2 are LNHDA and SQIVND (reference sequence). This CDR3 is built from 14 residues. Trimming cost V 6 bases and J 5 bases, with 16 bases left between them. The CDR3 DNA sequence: TGTGCCAGTAGGGCCGACAGTTGGTGGACTGAAGCTTTCTTT. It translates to CASRADSWWTEAFF.

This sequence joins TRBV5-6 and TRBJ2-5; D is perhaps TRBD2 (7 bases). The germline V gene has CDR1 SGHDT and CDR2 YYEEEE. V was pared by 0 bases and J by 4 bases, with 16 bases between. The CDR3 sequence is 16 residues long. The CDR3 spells CASSLGSVRGAETQYF. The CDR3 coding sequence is TGTGCCAGCAGCTTGGGGTCGGTACGGGGGGCAGAGACCCAGTACTTC.

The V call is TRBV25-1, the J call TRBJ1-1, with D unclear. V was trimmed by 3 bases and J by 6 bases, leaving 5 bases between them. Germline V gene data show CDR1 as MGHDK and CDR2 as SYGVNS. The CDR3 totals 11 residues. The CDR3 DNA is TGTGCCAGCAGTGACCCGGCTGAAGCTTTCTTT. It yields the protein CASSDPAEAFF.

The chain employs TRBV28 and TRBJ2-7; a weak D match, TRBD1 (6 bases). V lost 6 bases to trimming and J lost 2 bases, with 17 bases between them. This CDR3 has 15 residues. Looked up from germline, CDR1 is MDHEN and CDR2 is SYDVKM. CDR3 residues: CASSSDRTFTYEQYF. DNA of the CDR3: TGTGCCAGCAGCTCCGACAGGACCTTTACCTACGAGCAGTACTTC.

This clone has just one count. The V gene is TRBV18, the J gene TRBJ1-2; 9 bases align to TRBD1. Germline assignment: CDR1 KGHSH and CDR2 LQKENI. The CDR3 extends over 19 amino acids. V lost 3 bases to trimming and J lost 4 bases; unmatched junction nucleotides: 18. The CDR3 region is CASSPSPPGQGRVSYGYTF. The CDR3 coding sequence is TGTGCCAGCTCACCTTCCCCACCGGGACAGGGACGCGTTAGCTATGGCTACACCTTC.

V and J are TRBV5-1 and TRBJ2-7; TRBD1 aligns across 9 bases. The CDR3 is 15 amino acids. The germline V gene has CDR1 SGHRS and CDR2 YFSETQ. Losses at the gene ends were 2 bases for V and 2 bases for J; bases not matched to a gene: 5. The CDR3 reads CASSLIGTGTYEQYF. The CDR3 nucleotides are TGCGCCAGCAGCTTAATCGGGACAGGGACCTACGAGCAGTACTTC. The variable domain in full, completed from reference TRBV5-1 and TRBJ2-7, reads KAGVTQTPRYLIKTRGQQVTLSCSPISGHRSVSWYQQTPGQGLQFLFEYFSETQRNKGNFPGRFSGRQFSNSRSEMNVSTLELGDSALYLCASSLIGTGTYEQYFGPGTRLTVT.

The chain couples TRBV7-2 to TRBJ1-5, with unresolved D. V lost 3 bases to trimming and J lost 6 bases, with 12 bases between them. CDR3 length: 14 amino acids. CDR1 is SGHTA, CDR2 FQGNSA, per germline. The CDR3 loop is CASSFSEEGQPQHF. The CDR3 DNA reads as TGTGCCAGCAGCTTTAGCGAAGAGGGTCAGCCCCAGCATTTT.

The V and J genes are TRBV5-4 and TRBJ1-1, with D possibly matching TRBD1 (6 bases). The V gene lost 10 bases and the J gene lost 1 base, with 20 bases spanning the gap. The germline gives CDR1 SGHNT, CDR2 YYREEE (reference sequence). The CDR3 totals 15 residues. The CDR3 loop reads CAPKGGAPGNTEAFF. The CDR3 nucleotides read TGTGCCCCCAAGGGGGGGGCGCCGGGGAACACTGAAGCTTTCTTT.

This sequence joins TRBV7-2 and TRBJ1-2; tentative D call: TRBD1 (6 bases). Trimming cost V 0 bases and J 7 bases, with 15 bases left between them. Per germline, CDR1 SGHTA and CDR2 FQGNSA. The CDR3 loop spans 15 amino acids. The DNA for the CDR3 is TGTGCCAGCAGCTTAGCGGGACAAGTAAGCGCTGGCTACACCTTC. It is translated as CASSLAGQVSAGYTF.

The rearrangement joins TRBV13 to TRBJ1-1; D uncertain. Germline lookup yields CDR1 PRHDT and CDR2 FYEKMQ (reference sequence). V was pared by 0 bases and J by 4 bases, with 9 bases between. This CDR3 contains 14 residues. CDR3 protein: CASSLGSPGTEAFF. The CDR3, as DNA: TGTGCCAGCAGCTTAGGCTCCCCGGGCACTGAAGCTTTCTTT.

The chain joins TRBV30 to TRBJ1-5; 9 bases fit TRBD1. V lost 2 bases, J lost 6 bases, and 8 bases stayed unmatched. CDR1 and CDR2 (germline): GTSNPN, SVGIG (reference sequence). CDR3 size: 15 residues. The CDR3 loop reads CAWSRGQGDGQPQHF. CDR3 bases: TGTGCCTGGAGTCGGGGACAGGGAGATGGTCAGCCCCAGCATTTT.

CDR3 in DNA: TGCGCCAGCAGTGAAGGTACAGGGGGCATTTTAGATGAGCAGTTCTTC. Translated: CASSEGTGGILDEQFF. The J gene is TRBJ2-1, the V gene TRBV10-1; 9 nucleotides agree with TRBD1. Trimming at V came to 3 bases and at J to 8 bases, leaving 11 bases not matched to a gene. The CDR3 extends over 16 amino acids. Germline V lookup: CDR1 WNHNN, CDR2 SYGVQD (reference sequence).

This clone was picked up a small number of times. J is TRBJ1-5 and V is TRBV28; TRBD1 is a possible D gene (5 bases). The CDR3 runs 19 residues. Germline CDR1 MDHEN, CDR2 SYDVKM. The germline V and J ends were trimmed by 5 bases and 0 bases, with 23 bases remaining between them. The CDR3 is CASSLRYRGPPYSNQPQHF. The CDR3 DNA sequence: TGTGCCAGCAGTCTTCGTTATAGGGGCCCTCCCTATAGCAATCAGCCCCAGCATTTT. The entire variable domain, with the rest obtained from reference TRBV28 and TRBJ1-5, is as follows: DVKVTQSSRYLVKRTGEKVFLECVQDMDHENMFWYRQDPGLGLRLIYFSYDVKMKEKGDIPEGYSVSREKKERFSLILESASTNQTSMYLCASSLRYRGPPYSNQPQHFGDGTRLSIL.

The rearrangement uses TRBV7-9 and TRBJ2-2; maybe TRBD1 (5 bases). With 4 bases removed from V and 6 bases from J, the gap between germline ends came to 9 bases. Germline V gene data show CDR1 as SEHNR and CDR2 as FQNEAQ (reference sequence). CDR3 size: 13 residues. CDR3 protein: CASSSKGPGELFF. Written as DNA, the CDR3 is TGTGCCAGCAGCTCCAAGGGGCCCGGGGAGCTGTTTTTT.

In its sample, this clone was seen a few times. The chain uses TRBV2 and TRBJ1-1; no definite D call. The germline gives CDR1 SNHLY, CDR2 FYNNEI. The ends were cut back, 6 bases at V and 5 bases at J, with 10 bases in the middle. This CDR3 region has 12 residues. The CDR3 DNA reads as TGTGCCAGCAGGGCCGACAATACTGAAGCTTTCTTT. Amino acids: CASRADNTEAFF.

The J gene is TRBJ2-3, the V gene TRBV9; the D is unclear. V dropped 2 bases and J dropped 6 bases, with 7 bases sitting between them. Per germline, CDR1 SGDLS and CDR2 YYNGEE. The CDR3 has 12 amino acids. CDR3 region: CASSVAGDTQYF. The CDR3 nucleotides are TGTGCCAGCAGCGTCGCCGGGGATACGCAGTATTTT.

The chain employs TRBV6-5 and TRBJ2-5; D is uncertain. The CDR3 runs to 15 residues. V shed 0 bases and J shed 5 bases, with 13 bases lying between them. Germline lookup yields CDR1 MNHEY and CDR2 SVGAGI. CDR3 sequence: CASSYSIMRHETQYF. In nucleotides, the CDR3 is TGTGCCAGCAGTTACTCGATTATGAGGCACGAGACCCAGTACTTC.

CDR3 in DNA: TGTGCCAGCAGCCCTCTAGCGGGAGCGACCCCTTCCTCCTCCTACGAGCAGTACTTC. Protein sequence: CASSPLAGATPSSSYEQYF. J is TRBJ2-7 and V is TRBV7-9, with TRBD2 identical over 10 bases. This CDR3 is built from 19 residues. Trimming took 5 bases from V and 0 from J; bases not matched to a gene: 16. The germline V gene encodes CDR1 SEHNR and CDR2 FQNEAQ (reference sequence).

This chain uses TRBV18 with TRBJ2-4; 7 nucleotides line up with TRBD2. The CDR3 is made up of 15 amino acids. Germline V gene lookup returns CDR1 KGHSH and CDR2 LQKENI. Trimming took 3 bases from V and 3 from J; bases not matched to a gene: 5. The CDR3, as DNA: TGTGCCAGCTCACCCGGGGGGATGGTCAAAAACATTCAGTACTTC. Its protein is CASSPGGMVKNIQYF. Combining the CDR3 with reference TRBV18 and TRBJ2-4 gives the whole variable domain NAGVMQNPRHLVRRRGQEARLRCSPMKGHSHVYWYRQLPEEGLKFMVYLQKENIIDESGMPKERFSAEFPKEGPSILRIQQVVRGDSAAYFCASSPGGMVKNIQYFGAGTRLSVL.

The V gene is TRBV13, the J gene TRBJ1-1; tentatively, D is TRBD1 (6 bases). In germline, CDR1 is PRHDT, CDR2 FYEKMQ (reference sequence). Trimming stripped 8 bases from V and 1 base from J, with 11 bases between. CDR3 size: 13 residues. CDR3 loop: CASGAGANTEAFF. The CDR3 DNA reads TGTGCCAGCGGCGCAGGGGCGAACACTGAAGCTTTCTTT.

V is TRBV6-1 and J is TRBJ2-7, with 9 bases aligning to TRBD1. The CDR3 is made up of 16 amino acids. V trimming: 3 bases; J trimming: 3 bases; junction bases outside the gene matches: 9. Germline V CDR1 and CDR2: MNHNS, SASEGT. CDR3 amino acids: CASSDSEGTGHYEQYF. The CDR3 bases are TGTGCCAGCAGTGATAGTGAAGGGACAGGGCACTACGAGCAGTACTTC.

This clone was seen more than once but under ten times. The CDR3 DNA follows: TGCGCCAGCAGCAAACTGGGGGGACAGGGCACTGAAGCTTTCTTT. Translation: CASSKLGGQGTEAFF. J is TRBJ1-1 and V is TRBV5-1; 9 nucleotides line up with TRBD1. Germline V lookup: CDR1 SGHRS, CDR2 YFSETQ. V gave up 4 bases and J gave up 4 bases; unmatched junction bases: 8. This CDR3 region has 15 residues.

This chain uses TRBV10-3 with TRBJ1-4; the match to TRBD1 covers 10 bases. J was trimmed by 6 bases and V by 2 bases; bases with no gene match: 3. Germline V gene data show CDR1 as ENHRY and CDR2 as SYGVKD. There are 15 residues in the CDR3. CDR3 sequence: CAISEMGQGYEKLFF. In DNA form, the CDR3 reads TGTGCCATCAGTGAGATGGGACAGGGGTATGAAAAACTGTTTTTT.

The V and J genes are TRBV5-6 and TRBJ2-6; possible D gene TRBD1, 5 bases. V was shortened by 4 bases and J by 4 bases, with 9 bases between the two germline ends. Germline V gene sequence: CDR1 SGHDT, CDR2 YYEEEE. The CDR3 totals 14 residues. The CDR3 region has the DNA TGTGCCAGCAGCGTCAGGGCCGGGGCCAACGTCCTGACTTTC. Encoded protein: CASSVRAGANVLTF. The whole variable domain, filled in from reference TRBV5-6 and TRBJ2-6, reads DAGVTQSPTHLIKTRGQQVTLRCSPKSGHDTVSWYQQALGQGPQFIFQYYEEEERQRGNFPDRFSGHQFPNYSSELNVNALLLGDSALYLCASSVRAGANVLTFGAGSRLTVL.

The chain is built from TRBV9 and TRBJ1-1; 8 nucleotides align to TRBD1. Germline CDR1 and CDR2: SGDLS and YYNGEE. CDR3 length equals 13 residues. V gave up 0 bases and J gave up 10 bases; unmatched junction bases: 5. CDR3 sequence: CASSVGVDRAAFF. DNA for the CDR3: TGTGCCAGCAGCGTAGGTGTGGACAGGGCAGCTTTCTTT.